This TCR beta chain was found in a study of memory CD4+ T cells and cytomegalovirus serostatus. Study as a whole: Of the healthy Belgian adults, 9 or 10 were CMV seropositive and about 24 seronegative.

This clone showed up just once. Authors' analysis steps: Out-of-frame sequences were removed, leaving 2 million to 2.5 million distinct TCRbeta sequences. Measured with immunoSEQ multiplex PCR; TCRdb has only the in-frame clones, and not every one. The V and J calls and clone size are taken from that table; D and trimming were inferred from the DNA. The repertoire holds around 63,000 clones, roughly 80% seen once, with 0.5% to 0.6% in the top ten. Single viable CD3+CD4+CD8-CD45RO+ cells were sorted as the memory CD4+ T cells. There are 14 residues in the CDR3. Germline V gene sequence: CDR1 SEHNR, CDR2 FQNEAQ (reference sequence). V was pared by 2 bases and J by 2 bases, with 10 bases between.

The material sequenced was memory CD4+ T cells from blood. This sequence was found in an adult in good health and CMV-seronegative. Some clones in this sample may be carry-over from other donors' samples. The chain couples TRBV7-9 to TRBJ2-7; D is perhaps TRBD2 (7 bases). CDR3 sequence: CASSLFGGPYEQYF. The CDR3 nucleotides read TGTGCCAGCAGCTTATTCGGGGGGCCCTACGAGCAGTACTTC.